This T cell receptor (beta chain) was sequenced in a study of cytomegalovirus exposure and HLA in healthy donors. The primer mix had 60 Vbeta and 13 Jbeta primers. Sequencing used immunoSEQ multiplex PCR; TCRdb keeps in-frame clones, though not all of them. The sample has 130,000 to 150,000 clones, approximately 78% seen once; the top ten hold around 3%. This CDR3 spans 13 amino acids. The germline V and J ends were trimmed by 0 bases and 6 bases, with 6 bases remaining between them. Germline V lookup: CDR1 SGDLS, CDR2 YYNGEE. The V gene is TRBV9, the J gene TRBJ2-2; D might be TRBD2 (6 bases). This TCR was sampled from a man aged 40-49 years in good health and CMV-seropositive. Sample: PBMCs. CDR3 in amino acids: CASSVGLAGELFF. CDR3 coding DNA: TGTGCCAGCAGCGTAGGACTAGCCGGGGAGCTGTTTTTT.